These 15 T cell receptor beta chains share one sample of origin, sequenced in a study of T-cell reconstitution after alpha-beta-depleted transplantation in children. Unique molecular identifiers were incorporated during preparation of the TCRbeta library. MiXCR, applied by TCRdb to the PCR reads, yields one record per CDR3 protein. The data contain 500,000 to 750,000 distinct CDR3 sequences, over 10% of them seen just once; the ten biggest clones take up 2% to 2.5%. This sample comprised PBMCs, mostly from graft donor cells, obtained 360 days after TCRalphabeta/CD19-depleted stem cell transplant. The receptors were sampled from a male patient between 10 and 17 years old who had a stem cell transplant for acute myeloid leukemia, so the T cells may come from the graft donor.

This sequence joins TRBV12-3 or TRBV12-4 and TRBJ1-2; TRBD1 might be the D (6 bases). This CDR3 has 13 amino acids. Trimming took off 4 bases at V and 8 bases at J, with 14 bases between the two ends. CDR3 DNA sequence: TGTGCCAGCAGTTCTGGGGTGACAGGCGGCTACACCTTC. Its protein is CASSSGVTGGYTF.

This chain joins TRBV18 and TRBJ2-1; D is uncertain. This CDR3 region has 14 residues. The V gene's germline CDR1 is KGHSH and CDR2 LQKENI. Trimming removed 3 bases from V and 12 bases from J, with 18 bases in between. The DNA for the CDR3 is TGTGCCAGCTCACCCCTGGAATCCTGGCCCCCGCAGTTCTTC. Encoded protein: CASSPLESWPPQFF.

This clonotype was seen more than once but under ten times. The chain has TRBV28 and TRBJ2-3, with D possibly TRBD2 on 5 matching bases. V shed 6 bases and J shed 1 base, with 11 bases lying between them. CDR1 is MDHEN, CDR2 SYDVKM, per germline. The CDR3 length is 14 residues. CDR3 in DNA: TGTGCCAGCAGACCGAGACTACGCACAGATACGCAGTATTTT. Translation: CASRPRLRTDTQYF. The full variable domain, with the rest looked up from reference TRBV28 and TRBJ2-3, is DVKVTQSSRYLVKRTGEKVFLECVQDMDHENMFWYRQDPGLGLRLIYFSYDVKMKEKGDIPEGYSVSREKKERFSLILESASTNQTSMYLCASRPRLRTDTQYFGPGTRLTVL.

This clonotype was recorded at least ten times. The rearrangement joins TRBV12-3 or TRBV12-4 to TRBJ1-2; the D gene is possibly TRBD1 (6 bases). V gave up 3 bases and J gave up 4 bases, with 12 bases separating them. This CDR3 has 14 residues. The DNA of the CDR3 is TGTGCCAGCAGTTTGGGCACAGGGTCCTATGGCTACACCTTC. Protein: CASSLGTGSYGYTF.

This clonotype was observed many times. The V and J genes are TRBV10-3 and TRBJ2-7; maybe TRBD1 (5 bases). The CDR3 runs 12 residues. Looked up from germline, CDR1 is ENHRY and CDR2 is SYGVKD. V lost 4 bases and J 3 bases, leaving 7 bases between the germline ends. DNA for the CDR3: TGTGCCATCAGTGGACAGTTCTACGAGCAGTACTTC. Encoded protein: CAISGQFYEQYF.

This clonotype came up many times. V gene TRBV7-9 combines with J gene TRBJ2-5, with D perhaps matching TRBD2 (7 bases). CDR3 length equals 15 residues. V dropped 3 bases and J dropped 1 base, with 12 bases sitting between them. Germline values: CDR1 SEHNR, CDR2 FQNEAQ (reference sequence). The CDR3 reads CASSLDGGPQETQYF. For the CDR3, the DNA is TGTGCCAGCAGCTTGGACGGGGGGCCCCAAGAGACCCAGTACTTC. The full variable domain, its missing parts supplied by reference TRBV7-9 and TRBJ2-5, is DTGVSQNPRHKITKRGQNVTFRCDPISEHNRLYWYRQTLGQGPEFLTYFQNEAQLEKSRLLSDRFSAERPKGSFSTLEIQRTEQGDSAMYLCASSLDGGPQETQYFGPGTRLLVL.

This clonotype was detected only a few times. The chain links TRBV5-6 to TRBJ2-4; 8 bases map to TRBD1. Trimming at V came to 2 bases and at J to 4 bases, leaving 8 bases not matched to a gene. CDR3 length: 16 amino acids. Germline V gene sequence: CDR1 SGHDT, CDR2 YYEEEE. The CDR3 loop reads CASSFGDRITKNIQYF. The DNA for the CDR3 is TGTGCCAGCAGCTTTGGGGACAGGATCACAAAAAACATTCAGTACTTC.

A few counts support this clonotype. The DNA for the CDR3 is TGCAGTGCTATCGGCAGGGAGGGGGGCTACACCTTC. Its protein is CSAIGREGGYTF. V gene TRBV20-1 combines with J gene TRBJ1-2; weak D call: TRBD1 (5 bases). Germline values: CDR1 DFQATT, CDR2 SNEGSKA (reference sequence). With 4 bases removed from V and 8 bases from J, the gap between germline ends came to 14 bases. The CDR3 totals 12 residues.

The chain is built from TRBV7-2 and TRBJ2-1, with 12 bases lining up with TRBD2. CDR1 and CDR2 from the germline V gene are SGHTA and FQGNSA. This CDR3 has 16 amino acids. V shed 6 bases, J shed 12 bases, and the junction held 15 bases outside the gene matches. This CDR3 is CASSWARTSGTVAQFF. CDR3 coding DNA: TGTGCCAGCAGTTGGGCTAGGACTAGCGGGACGGTTGCGCAGTTCTTC.

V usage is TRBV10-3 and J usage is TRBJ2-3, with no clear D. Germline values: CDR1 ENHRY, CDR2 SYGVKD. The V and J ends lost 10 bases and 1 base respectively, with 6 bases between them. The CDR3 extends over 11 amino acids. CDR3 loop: CATARTDTQYF. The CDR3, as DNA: TGTGCCACCGCCCGCACAGATACGCAGTATTTT.

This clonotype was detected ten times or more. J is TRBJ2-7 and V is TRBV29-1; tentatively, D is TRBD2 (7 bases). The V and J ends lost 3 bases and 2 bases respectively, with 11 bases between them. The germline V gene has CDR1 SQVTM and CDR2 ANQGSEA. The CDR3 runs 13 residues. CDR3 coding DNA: TGCAGCGTTGATATAGGGGGGGCCTACGAGCAGTACTTC. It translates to CSVDIGGAYEQYF.

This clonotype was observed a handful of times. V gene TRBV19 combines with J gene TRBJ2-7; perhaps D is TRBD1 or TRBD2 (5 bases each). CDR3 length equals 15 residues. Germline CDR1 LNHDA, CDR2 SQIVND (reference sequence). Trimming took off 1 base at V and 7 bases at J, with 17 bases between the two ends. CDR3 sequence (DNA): TGTGCCAGTAGTATAGCGGGGCCCCTCTTGGAGGAGCAGTACTTC. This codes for CASSIAGPLLEEQYF.

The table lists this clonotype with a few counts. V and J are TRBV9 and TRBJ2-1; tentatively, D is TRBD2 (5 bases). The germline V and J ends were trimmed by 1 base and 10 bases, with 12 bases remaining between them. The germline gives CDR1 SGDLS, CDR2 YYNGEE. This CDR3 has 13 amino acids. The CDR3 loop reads CASSVPSGAEQFF. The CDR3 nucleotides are TGTGCCAGCAGCGTACCCAGCGGCGCGGAGCAGTTCTTC.

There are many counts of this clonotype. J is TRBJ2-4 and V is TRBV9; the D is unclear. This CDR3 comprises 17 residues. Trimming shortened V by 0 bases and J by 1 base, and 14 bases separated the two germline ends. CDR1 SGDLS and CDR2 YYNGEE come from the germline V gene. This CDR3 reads CASSVGSDSLAKNIQYF. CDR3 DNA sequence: TGTGCCAGCAGCGTAGGGTCCGACTCCCTGGCCAAAAACATTCAGTACTTC.

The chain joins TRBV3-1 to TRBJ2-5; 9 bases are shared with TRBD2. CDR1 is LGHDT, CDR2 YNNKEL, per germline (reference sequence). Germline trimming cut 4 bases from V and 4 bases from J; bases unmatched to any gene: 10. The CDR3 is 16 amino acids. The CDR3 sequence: CASSLGGPAGGETQYF. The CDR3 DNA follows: TGTGCCAGCAGCCTTGGGGGCCCAGCGGGAGGAGAGACCCAGTACTTC.